This TCR beta chain was identified in a study of Ad26.COV2.S vaccination and SARS-CoV-2 variants. Findings and limits, study-wide: After vaccination, substantial breadth of spike-specific CD8+ and CD4+ responses was reported. Total T cell responses may have been underestimated by the TCR breadth and depth analyses. Placebo recipients showed lower spike-specific TCR breadth than vaccinees.

Libraries were prepared by immunoSEQ multiplex PCR; TCRdb keeps only in-frame clonotypes and omits some of them. The sample records hundreds of thousands of clones, 83% being singletons. Specified treatment: approximately 18 received Ad26.COV2.S at low or high dose, single or two shots; 5 received placebo; per-sample allocation not given. The investigators took samples on day 63 after the first vaccine or placebo injection. In Boston, the donor was an adult between 18-55 years of age. This clone was found a few times. Its antigen is as yet unknown. The sample in question was peripheral blood, obtained in a trial of Ad26.COV2.S vaccine versus placebo. This receptor was taken from a person between 18 and 65 years old who received the Ad26.COV2.S COVID-19 vaccine or a placebo.

The CDR3 nucleotides read TGTGCCAGCAGTCCCACTAGCGGGAGTAAAACCGAGCAGTACTTC. This gives the protein CASSPTSGSKTEQYF. V gene TRBV6-5 combines with J gene TRBJ2-7; TRBD2 aligns across 11 bases. V lost 5 bases to trimming and J lost 6 bases; unmatched junction nucleotides: 9. Germline V gives CDR1 MNHEY, CDR2 SVGAGI. The CDR3 length is 15 residues.